Below are 5 T cell receptor beta chains sequenced from a single sample in a study of blood T cell repertoires in COVID-19. Sequenced by immunoSEQ multiplex PCR; TCRdb stores in-frame clones only, minus some. Of about 59,000 clones detected, roughly 80% appear once; the ten largest clones hold roughly 12%. Sequencing was carried out using peripheral blood. The receptors were sampled from a man of 80 years or more with acute or convalescent COVID-19.

The chain is built from TRBV5-1 and TRBJ1-5, with D maybe TRBD1 (6 bases). This CDR3 region has 15 residues. Germline CDR1 is SGHRS and CDR2 is YFSETQ. Trimming took 4 bases from V and 10 from J, leaving 21 bases between them. CDR3 DNA sequence: TGCGCCAGCAGCGGATTGACAGGACCCGATCGTCCCCAGCATTTT. Its protein is CASSGLTGPDRPQHF.

This rearrangement joins TRBV7-2 to TRBJ2-5, with D maybe TRBD1 (6 bases). This CDR3 is 16 amino acids long. Germline-derived CDR1 and CDR2 are SGHTA and FQGNSA. V was pared by 4 bases and J by 0 bases, with 15 bases between. For the CDR3, the DNA is TGTGCCAGCAGCTCAGGGATTGGGGGCTACCAAGAGACCCAGTACTTC. Residues: CASSSGIGGYQETQYF.

A single count supports this clone. The rearrangement uses TRBV7-2 and TRBJ1-5; 7 bases map to TRBD1. The V gene end was trimmed by 4 bases and the J gene end by 4 bases; junction bases not matched to a gene: 7. Germline CDR1 reads SGHTA; CDR2 reads FQGNSA. The CDR3 contains 15 residues. The CDR3 sequence: CASSYRQGGNQPQHF. DNA of the CDR3: TGTGCCAGCAGCTACAGACAGGGAGGAAATCAGCCCCAGCATTTT.

The chain carries TRBV24-1 and TRBJ2-6, with D possibly matching TRBD1 (5 bases). The V gene lost 4 bases and the J gene lost 1 base, with 7 bases spanning the gap. The germline V gene encodes CDR1 KGHDR and CDR2 SFDVKD. This CDR3 region has 15 residues. CDR3 protein: CATSESGSGANVLTF. Written as DNA, the CDR3 is TGTGCCACCAGTGAATCAGGGTCTGGGGCCAACGTCCTGACTTTC.

J is TRBJ2-4 and V is TRBV7-9, with TRBD2 as a possible D gene (6 bases). V was pared by 3 bases and J by 9 bases, with 9 bases between. There are 12 residues in the CDR3. In germline, CDR1 is SEHNR, CDR2 FQNEAQ (reference sequence). The CDR3 DNA follows: TGTGCCAGCAGCTTGGGAGGATTCATTCAGTACTTC. As protein: CASSLGGFIQYF. Full variable domain (rest looked up from reference TRBV7-9 and TRBJ2-4): DTGVSQNPRHKITKRGQNVTFRCDPISEHNRLYWYRQTLGQGPEFLTYFQNEAQLEKSRLLSDRFSAERPKGSFSTLEIQRTEQGDSAMYLCASSLGGFIQYFGAGTRLSVL.